The 10 T cell receptor beta chains below come from one sample, sequenced in a study of T cell responses to AZD1222 COVID-19 vaccine. TCRdb's table, derived via immunoSEQ multiplex PCR, lists solely in-frame clones and lacks some. The data show approximately 110,000 clones, roughly 89% seen once. Specimen: peripheral blood, collected 28 days after the second AZD1222 dose. These receptors were collected from an adult who received the AZD1222 COVID-19 vaccine.

The V and J genes are TRBV7-2 and TRBJ2-3; 8 nucleotides agree with TRBD2. After removal of 1 base from V and 0 bases from J, the junction contained 6 bases not matched to a gene. Germline V CDR1 and CDR2: SGHTA, FQGNSA. The CDR3 consists of 17 residues. The CDR3 sequence is CASSLGWSGRSTDTQYF. The CDR3 coding sequence is TGTGCCAGCAGCTTAGGGTGGAGCGGGAGAAGCACAGATACGCAGTATTTT.

This clone was counted a single time. The V and J genes are TRBV7-9 and TRBJ1-5; D uncertain. With 4 bases removed from V and 11 bases from J, the gap between germline ends came to 15 bases. The CDR3 runs to 13 residues. Germline CDR1 and CDR2: SEHNR and FQNEAQ (reference sequence). CDR3: CASSYPGREAQHF. CDR3 sequence (DNA): TGTGCCAGCAGCTACCCGGGGAGGGAGGCCCAGCATTTT.

The chain joins TRBV5-5 to TRBJ2-5; D unresolved. Trimming left V 0 bases short and J 0 bases short, with 6 bases between. Germline V gene sequence: CDR1 SGHKS, CDR2 YYEKEE (reference sequence). The CDR3 sequence is 14 residues long. The CDR3 here is CASSLAADQETQYF. The CDR3 nucleotides are TGTGCCAGCAGCTTGGCCGCGGACCAAGAGACCCAGTACTTC.

The chain carries TRBV5-4 and TRBJ2-7; 10 nucleotides align to TRBD2. Germline-derived CDR1 and CDR2 are SGHNT and YYREEE (reference sequence). The V gene end was trimmed by 5 bases and the J gene end by 7 bases; junction bases not matched to a gene: 12. This CDR3 comprises 15 residues. CDR3 coding DNA: TGTGCCAGCAGTCGGACTAGCGGAGGGAACATGGAGCAGTACTTC. The encoded protein is CASSRTSGGNMEQYF. The variable domain in full, completed from reference TRBV5-4 and TRBJ2-7, reads ETGVTQSPTHLIKTRGQQVTLRCSSQSGHNTVSWYQQALGQGPQFIFQYYREEENGRGNFPPRFSGLQFPNYSSELNVNALELDDSALYLCASSRTSGGNMEQYFGPGTRLTVT.

The chain has TRBV18 and TRBJ1-6; perhaps TRBD1 as D (5 bases). CDR3 length equals 15 residues. CDR1 KGHSH and CDR2 LQKENI come from the germline V gene. Trimming took off 0 bases at V and 11 bases at J, with 14 bases between the two ends. CDR3 coding DNA: TGTGCCAGCTCACCACCGGAGGGGCGTAAACCACCCCTCCACTTT. As protein: CASSPPEGRKPPLHF.

The chain has TRBV28 and TRBJ2-7, with TRBD1 matching 8 bases. The germline V gene encodes CDR1 MDHEN and CDR2 SYDVKM. The V gene end was trimmed by 6 bases and the J gene end by 7 bases; junction bases not matched to a gene: 2. The CDR3 is 11 residues long. For the CDR3, the DNA is TGTGCCAGCAGACAGGGGGAGGAGCAGTACTTC. Amino acids: CASRQGEEQYF.

This chain uses TRBV15 with TRBJ2-5, with a possible D match to TRBD2 (5 bases). Trimming removed 3 bases from V and 2 bases from J, with 10 bases in between. The CDR3 is 14 amino acids. Germline V gives CDR1 LNHNV, CDR2 YYDKDF (reference sequence). The CDR3 DNA is TGTGCCACCAGCAGGGCGGGCATACAAGAGACCCAGTACTTC. It encodes CATSRAGIQETQYF.

The gene calls are TRBV25-1 and TRBJ2-5, with D perhaps matching TRBD1 or TRBD2 (6 bases each). Germline values: CDR1 MGHDK, CDR2 SYGVNS. The CDR3 loop spans 13 amino acids. V dropped 10 bases and J dropped 5 bases, with 17 bases sitting between them. Here the CDR3 DNA reads TGTGCCACCGCGGGACACCCGAGGGAGACCCAGTACTTC. It encodes CATAGHPRETQYF.

The V and J genes are TRBV6-2 or TRBV6-3 and TRBJ2-3; 7 nucleotides match TRBD2. Looked up from germline, CDR1 is MNHEY and CDR2 is SVGEGT. This CDR3 is built from 17 residues. With V trimmed by 5 bases and J by 3 bases, 14 bases remained unmatched. DNA of the CDR3: TGTGCCAGCAGTCCCCCACCGCGGGAGAGGGTAACAGATACGCAGTATTTT. This encodes CASSPPPRERVTDTQYF.

The rearrangement uses TRBV5-1 and TRBJ2-7; D tentatively fits TRBD1 or TRBD2 (5 bases each). CDR1 and CDR2 from the germline V gene are SGHRS and YFSETQ. The CDR3 covers 15 residues. The ends were cut back, 0 bases at V and 4 bases at J, with 14 bases in the middle. CDR3 DNA: TGCGCCAGCAGCTTGGACGGGGCTCCAGAGTACGAGCAGTACTTC. Translating it yields CASSLDGAPEYEQYF.